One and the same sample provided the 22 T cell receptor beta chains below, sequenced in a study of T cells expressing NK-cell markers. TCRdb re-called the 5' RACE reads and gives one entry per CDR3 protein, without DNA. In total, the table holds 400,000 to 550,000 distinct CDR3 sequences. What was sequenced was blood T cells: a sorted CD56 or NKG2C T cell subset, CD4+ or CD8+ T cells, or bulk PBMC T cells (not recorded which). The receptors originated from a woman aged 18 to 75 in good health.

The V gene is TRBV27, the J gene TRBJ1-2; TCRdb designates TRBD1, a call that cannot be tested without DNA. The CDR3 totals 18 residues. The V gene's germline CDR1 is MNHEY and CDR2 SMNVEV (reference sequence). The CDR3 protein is CASSLSPRAGGGGYGYTF.

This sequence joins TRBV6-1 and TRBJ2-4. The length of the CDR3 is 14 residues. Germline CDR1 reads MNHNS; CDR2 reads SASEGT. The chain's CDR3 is CASTSGLNKNIQYF.

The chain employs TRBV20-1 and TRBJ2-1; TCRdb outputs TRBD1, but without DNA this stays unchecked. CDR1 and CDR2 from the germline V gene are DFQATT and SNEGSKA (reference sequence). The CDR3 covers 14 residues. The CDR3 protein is CSARAWTPNNEQFF.

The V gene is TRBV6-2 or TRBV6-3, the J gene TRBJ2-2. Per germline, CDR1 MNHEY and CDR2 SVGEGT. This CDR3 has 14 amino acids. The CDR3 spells CASRSLGNTGELFF.

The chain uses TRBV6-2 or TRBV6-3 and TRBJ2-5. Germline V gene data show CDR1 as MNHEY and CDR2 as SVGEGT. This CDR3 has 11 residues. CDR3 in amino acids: CASSYRETQYF.

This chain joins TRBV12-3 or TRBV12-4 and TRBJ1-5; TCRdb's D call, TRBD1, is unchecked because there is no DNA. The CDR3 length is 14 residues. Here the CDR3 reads CASSSPDSYQPQHF.

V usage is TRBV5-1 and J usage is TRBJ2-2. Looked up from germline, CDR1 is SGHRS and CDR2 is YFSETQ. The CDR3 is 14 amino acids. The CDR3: CASSHIEPKVELFF.

The CDR3 reads CASSQDIGQSGGELFF. The chain joins TRBV4-3 to TRBJ2-2; TCRdb lists TRBD1, though no DNA is available to test this call. The V gene's germline CDR1 is LGHNA and CDR2 YSLEER. CDR3 length: 16 amino acids.

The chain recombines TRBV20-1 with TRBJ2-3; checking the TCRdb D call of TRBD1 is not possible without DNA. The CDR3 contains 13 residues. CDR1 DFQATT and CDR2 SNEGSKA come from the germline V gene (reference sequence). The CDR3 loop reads CSANQGSGDTQYF.

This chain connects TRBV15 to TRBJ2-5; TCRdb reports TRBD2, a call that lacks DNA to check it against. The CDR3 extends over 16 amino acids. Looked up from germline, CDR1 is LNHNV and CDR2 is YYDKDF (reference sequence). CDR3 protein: CATSPQRASGAETQYF.

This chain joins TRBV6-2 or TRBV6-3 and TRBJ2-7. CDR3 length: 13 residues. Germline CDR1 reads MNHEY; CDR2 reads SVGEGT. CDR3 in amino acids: CATVVSLTYEQYF.

CDR3 protein: CASSDQTNTEAFF. This chain joins TRBV27 and TRBJ1-1. This CDR3 comprises 13 residues. CDR1 and CDR2 (germline): MNHEY, SMNVEV (reference sequence).

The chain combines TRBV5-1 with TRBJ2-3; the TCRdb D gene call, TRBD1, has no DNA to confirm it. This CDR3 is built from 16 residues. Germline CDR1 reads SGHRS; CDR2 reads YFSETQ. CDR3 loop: CASSHGTGAYTDTQYF. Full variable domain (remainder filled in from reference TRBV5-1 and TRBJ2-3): KAGVTQTPRYLIKTRGQQVTLSCSPISGHRSVSWYQQTPGQGLQFLFEYFSETQRNKGNFPGRFSGRQFSNSRSEMNVSTLELGDSALYLCASSHGTGAYTDTQYFGPGTRLTVL.

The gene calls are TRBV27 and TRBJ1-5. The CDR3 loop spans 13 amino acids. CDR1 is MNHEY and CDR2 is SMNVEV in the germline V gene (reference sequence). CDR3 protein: CASSFQKNQPQHF.

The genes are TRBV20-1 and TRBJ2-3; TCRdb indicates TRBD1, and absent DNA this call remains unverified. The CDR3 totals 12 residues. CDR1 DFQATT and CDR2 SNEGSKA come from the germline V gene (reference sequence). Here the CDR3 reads CSAGAPTGTQYF.

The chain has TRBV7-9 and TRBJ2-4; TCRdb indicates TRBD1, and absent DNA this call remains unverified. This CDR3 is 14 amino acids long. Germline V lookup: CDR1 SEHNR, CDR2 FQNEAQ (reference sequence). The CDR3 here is CASSLVGGGNIQYF. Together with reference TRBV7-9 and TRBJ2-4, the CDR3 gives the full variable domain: DTGVSQNPRHKITKRGQNVTFRCDPISEHNRLYWYRQTLGQGPEFLTYFQNEAQLEKSRLLSDRFSAERPKGSFSTLEIQRTEQGDSAMYLCASSLVGGGNIQYFGAGTRLSVL.

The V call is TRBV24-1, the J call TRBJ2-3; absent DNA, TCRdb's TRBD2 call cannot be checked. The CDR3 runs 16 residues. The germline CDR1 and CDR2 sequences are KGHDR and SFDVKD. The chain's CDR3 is CATSGTSGAGTDTQYF.

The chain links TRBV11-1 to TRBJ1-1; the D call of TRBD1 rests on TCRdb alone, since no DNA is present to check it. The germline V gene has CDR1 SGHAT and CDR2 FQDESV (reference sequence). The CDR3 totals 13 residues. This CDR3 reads CASRQQGNTEAFF.

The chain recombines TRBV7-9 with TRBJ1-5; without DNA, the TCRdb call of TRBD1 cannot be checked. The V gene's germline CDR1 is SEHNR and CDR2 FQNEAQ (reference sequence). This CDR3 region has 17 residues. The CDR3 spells CASSLAPGGPGNQPQHF. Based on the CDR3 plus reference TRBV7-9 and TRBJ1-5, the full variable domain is DTGVSQNPRHKITKRGQNVTFRCDPISEHNRLYWYRQTLGQGPEFLTYFQNEAQLEKSRLLSDRFSAERPKGSFSTLEIQRTEQGDSAMYLCASSLAPGGPGNQPQHFGDGTRLSIL.

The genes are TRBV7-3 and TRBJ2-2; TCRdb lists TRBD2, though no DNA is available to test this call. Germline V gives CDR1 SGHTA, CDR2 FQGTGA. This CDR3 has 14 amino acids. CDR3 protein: CASSLVGPTGELFF.

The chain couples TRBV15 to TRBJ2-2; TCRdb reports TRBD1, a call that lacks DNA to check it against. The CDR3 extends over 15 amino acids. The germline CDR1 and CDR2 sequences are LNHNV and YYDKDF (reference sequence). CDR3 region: CATSRRDDLPGELFF.

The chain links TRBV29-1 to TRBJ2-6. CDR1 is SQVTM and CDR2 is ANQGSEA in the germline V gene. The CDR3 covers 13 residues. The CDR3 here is CSVDREGANVLTF.